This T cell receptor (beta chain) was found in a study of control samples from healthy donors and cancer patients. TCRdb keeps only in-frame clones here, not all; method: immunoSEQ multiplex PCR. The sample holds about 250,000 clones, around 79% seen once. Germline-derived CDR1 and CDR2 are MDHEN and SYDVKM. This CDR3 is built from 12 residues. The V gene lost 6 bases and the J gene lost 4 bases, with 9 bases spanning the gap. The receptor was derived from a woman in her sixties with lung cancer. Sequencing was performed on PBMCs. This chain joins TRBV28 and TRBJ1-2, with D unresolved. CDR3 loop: CASRPSGYGYTF. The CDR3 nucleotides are TGTGCCAGCAGACCCTCGGGCTATGGCTACACCTTC.